One sample yielded the 6 T cell receptor beta chains listed below, sequenced in a study of T cells in Graves' hyperthyroidism and ophthalmopathy (dated by TCRdb to about 2019). Library creation used multiplex PCR. Sequencer: Illumina HiSeq 2000. The TCR beta CDR3 regions were amplified from RNA transcripts. The first round of RT-PCR for the TCR CDR3 was performed with the HTBI primer set and the Qiagen OneStep RT-PCR kit. TCRdb ran its own pipeline on the public reads, namely fastp trimming at Q25 and MiXCR clone calling, and kept in-frame beta chains. Rows are unified per CDR3 protein, each entry keeping the most common DNA and genes. The sample yields hundreds of thousands of distinct CDR3 sequences; 38% were counted once. The ten largest clones capture around 9.3% of the sample. The sequencing input was blood. The receptors were gathered from a man between 18 and 29 years old with Graves' hyperthyroidism.

The CDR3 is CASSVDIQGRQYF. As DNA, the CDR3 is TGTGCCAGCAGCGTAGACATCCAGGGGCGGCAGTACTTC. This sequence joins TRBV9 and TRBJ2-7, with D possibly matching TRBD1 (6 bases). This CDR3 comprises 13 residues. The germline CDR1 and CDR2 sequences are SGDLS and YYNGEE. Trimming removed 0 bases at V and 9 bases at J, with 13 bases between.

This clonotype was picked up many times. The J gene is TRBJ2-7, the V gene TRBV7-9, with 10 bases fitting TRBD2. The CDR3 is 14 amino acids. Germline CDR1 reads SEHNR; CDR2 reads FQNEAQ (reference sequence). V shed 5 bases, J shed 1 base, and the junction held 2 bases outside the gene matches. The CDR3 loop reads CASSRSGGSYEQYF. The DNA of the CDR3 is TGTGCCAGCAGCCGTAGCGGGGGGTCCTACGAGCAGTACTTC.

This clonotype turned up a few times. The rearrangement joins TRBV6-5 to TRBJ2-5, with a possible D match to TRBD1 (6 bases). V was clipped by 6 bases and J by 5 bases, with 13 bases between them. Germline CDR1 reads MNHEY; CDR2 reads SVGAGI. CDR3 length equals 13 residues. CDR3 DNA: TGTGCCAGCAGCCATAAAAGGGGGGAGACCCAGTACTTC. It translates to CASSHKRGETQYF.

A word on this clonotype: A much larger clone sits a single nucleotide away, making a read error possible. The chain has TRBV20-1 and TRBJ1-4; 9 bases map to TRBD1. The CDR3 spans 12 residues. Germline V CDR1 and CDR2: DFQATT, SNEGSKA (reference sequence). CDR3 coding DNA: TGCAGTGCCCAGAGGGGACAGGGCTTTATGGTTTTT. Amino acid sequence: CSAQRGQGFMVF.

This clonotype has only a few counts. The chain has TRBV2 and TRBJ2-6; D not resolved. This CDR3 comprises 16 residues. Germline assignment: CDR1 SNHLY and CDR2 FYNNEI. Trimming removed 3 bases at V and 0 bases at J, with 9 bases between. The CDR3 coding sequence is TGTGCCAGCAGTGATCCAGATTACTCTGGGGCCAACGTCCTGACTTTC. This translates into CASSDPDYSGANVLTF. Full variable domain (missing parts from reference TRBV2 and TRBJ2-6): EPEVTQTPSHQVTQMGQEVILRCVPISNHLYFYWYRQILGQKVEFLVSFYNNEISEKSEIFDDQFSVERPDGSNFTLKIRSTKLEDSAMYFCASSDPDYSGANVLTFGAGSRLTVL.

The chain links TRBV5-4 to TRBJ2-5; D ambiguous. Trimming removed 2 bases at V and 1 base at J, with 9 bases between. Germline loops: CDR1 SGHNT, CDR2 YYREEE (reference sequence). The CDR3 consists of 14 residues. The DNA of the CDR3 is TGTGCCAGCAGCTTCCGGAGTGCCCAAGAGACCCAGTACTTC. Its translation is CASSFRSAQETQYF.